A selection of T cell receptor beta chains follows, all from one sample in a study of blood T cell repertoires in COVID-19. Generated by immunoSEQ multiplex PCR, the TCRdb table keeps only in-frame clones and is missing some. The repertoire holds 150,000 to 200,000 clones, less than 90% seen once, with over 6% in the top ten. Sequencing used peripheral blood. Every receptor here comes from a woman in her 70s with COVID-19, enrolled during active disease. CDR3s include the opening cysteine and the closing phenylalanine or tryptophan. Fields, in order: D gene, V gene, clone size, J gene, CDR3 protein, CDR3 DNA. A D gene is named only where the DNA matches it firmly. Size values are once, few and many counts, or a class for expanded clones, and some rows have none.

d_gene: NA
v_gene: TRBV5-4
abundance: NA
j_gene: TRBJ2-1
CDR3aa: CASQAWGGEQFF
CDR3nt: TGTGCCAGCCAGGCGTGGGGAGGTGAGCAGTTCTTC

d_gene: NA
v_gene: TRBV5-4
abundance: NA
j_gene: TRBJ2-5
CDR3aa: CASTHNRETQYF
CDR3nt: TGTGCCAGCACCCATAACAGGGAGACCCAGTACTTC

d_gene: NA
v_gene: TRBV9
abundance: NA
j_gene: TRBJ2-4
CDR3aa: CASSFDPLGGNIQYF
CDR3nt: TGTGCCAGCAGCTTTGACCCTCTCGGGGGAAACATTCAGTACTTC

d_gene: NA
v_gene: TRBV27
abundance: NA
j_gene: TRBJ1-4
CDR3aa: CASSKQGWREKLFF
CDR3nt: TGTGCCAGCAGTAAGCAGGGGTGGCGTGAAAAACTGTTTTTT

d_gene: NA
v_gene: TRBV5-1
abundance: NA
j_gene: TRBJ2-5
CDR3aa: CASSRLEYQETQYF
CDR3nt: TGCGCCAGCAGCCGACTCGAGTACCAAGAGACCCAGTACTTC

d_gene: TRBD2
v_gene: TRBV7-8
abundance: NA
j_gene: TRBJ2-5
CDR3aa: CASSLEAGRVETQYF
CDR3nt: TGTGCCAGCAGCTTAGAGGCAGGGAGGGTGGAGACCCAGTACTTC

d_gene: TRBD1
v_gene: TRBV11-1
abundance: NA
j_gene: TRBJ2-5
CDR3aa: CASSLGGTGQETQYF
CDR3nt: TGTGCCAGCAGCTTAGGCGGGACAGGCCAAGAGACCCAGTACTTC

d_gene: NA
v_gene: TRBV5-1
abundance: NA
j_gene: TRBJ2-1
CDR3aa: CASSLVPGGTYNEQFF
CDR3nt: TGCGCCAGCAGCTTGGTACCAGGGGGGACCTACAATGAGCAGTTCTTC

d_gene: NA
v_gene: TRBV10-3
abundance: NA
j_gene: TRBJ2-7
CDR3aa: CAAGRGFNEQYF
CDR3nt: TGTGCCGCGGGGAGAGGATTCAACGAGCAGTACTTC

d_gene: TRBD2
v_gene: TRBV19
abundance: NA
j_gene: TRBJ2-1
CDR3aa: CASSPLAGDPFNEQFF
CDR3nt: TGTGCCAGTAGCCCGCTAGCGGGAGATCCTTTTAATGAGCAGTTCTTC

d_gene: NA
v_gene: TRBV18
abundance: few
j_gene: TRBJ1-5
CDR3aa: CASSPDMGNQPQHF
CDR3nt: TGTGCCAGCTCACCCGACATGGGCAATCAGCCCCAGCATTTT

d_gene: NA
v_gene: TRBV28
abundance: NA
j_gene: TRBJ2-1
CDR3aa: CASSLQGGNEQFF
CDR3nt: TGTGCCAGCAGCCTCCAAGGGGGAAATGAGCAGTTCTTC

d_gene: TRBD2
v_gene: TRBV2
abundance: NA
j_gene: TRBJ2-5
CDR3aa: CASSDPNSGRIAETQYF
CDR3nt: TGTGCCAGCAGTGATCCAAATAGCGGGAGGATTGCAGAGACCCAGTACTTC

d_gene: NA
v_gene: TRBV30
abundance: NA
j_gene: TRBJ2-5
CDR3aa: CAWGTVRGGREETQYF
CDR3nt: TGTGCCTGGGGGACTGTGAGAGGGGGGCGGGAGGAGACCCAGTACTTC

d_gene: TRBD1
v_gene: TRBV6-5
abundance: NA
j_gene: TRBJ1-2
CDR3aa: CASSPDRDIAGYTF
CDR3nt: TGTGCCAGCAGCCCGGACAGGGACATAGCTGGCTACACCTTC

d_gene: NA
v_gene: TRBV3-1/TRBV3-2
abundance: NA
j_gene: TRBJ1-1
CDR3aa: CASSLRVGNTEAFF
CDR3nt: TGTGCCAGCAGCTTGAGGGTGGGGAACACTGAAGCTTTCTTT

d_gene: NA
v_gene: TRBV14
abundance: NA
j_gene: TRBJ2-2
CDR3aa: CASSPLGGQAGELFF
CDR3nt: TGTGCCAGCAGCCCCCTGGGGGGGCAGGCCGGGGAGCTGTTTTTT

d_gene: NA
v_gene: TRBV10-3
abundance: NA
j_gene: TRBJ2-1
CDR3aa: CAITPGMGSFRGNEQFF
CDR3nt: TGTGCCATCACTCCAGGCATGGGGTCATTTCGAGGGAATGAGCAGTTCTTC

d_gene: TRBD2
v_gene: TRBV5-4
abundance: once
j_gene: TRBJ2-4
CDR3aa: CASSLAGGLGIQYF
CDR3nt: TGTGCCAGCAGCTTAGCGGGGGGCCTCGGCATTCAGTACTTC

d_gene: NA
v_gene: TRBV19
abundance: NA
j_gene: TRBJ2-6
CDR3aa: CASSIGAGLFGANVLTF
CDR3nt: TGTGCCAGTAGTATAGGAGCAGGGCTCTTCGGGGCCAACGTCCTGACTTTC

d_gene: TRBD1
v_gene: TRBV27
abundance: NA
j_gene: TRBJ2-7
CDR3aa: CASRVTGAYEQYF
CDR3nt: TGTGCCAGCAGGGTTACAGGGGCCTACGAGCAGTACTTC

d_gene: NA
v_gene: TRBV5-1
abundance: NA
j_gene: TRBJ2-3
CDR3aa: CASKTPGATDTQYF
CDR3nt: TGCGCCAGCAAAACTCCTGGGGCCACAGATACGCAGTATTTT

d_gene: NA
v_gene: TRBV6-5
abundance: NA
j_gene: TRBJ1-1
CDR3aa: CASTRYEDTEAFF
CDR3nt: TGTGCCAGCACCAGATACGAGGACACTGAAGCTTTCTTT

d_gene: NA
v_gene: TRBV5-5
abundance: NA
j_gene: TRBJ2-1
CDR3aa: CASSLESARTYNEQFF
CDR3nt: TGTGCCAGCAGCTTGGAATCTGCGAGGACATACAATGAGCAGTTCTTC

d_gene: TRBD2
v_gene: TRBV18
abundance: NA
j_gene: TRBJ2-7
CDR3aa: CASSQALAGGSYEQYF
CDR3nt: TGTGCCAGCTCACAAGCACTAGCGGGAGGTTCCTACGAGCAGTACTTC

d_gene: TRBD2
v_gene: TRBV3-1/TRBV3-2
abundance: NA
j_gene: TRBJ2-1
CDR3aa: CASSQEPSGRWNEQFF
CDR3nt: TGTGCCAGCAGCCAAGAGCCTAGCGGGAGGTGGAATGAGCAGTTCTTC

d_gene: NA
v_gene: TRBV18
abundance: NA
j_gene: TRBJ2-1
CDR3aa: CASSFGQLEYNEQFF
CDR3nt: TGTGCCAGCTCATTTGGGCAACTTGAATACAATGAGCAGTTCTTC

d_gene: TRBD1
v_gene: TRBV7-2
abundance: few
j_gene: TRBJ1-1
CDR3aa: CASAPRTGLNTEAFF
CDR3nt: TGTGCCAGCGCCCCCCGGACAGGCCTGAACACTGAAGCTTTCTTT

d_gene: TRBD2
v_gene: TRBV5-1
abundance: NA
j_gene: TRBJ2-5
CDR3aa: CASSLSSGEETQYF
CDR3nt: TGCGCCAGCAGCTTGTCTAGCGGGGAAGAGACCCAGTACTTC

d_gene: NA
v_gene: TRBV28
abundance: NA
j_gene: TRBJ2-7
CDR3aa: CATFDDWSYEQYF
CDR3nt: TGTGCCACTTTTGACGACTGGTCCTACGAGCAGTACTTC

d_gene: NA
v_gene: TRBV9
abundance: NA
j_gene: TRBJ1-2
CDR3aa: CASSATTGTYGYTF
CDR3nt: TGTGCCAGCAGCGCCACCACAGGGACGTATGGCTACACCTTC

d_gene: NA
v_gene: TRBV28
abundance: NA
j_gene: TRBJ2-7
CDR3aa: CASSNSRGTRGYEQYF
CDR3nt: TGTGCCAGCAGCAACTCCCGGGGGACCCGGGGGTACGAGCAGTACTTC

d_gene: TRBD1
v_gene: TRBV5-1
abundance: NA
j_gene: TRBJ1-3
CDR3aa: CASSPRGDSGNTIYF
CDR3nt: TGCGCCAGCAGCCCCAGGGGGGACTCTGGAAACACCATATATTTT

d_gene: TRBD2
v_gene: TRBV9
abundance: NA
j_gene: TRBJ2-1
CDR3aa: CASRKREDGEQFF
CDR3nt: TGTGCCAGCAGGAAGCGGGAGGATGGTGAGCAGTTCTTC

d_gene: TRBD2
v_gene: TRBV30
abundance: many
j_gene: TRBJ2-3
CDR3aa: CACRLAGAVDTQYF
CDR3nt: TGTGCCTGTCGACTAGCGGGAGCCGTAGATACGCAGTATTTT

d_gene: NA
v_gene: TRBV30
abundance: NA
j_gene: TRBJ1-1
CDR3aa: CAWTTDNVAFF
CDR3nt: TGTGCCTGGACTACTGACAACGTAGCTTTCTTT

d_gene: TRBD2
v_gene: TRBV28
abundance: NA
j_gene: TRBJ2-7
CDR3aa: CASSFGSGIGYEQYF
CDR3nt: TGTGCCAGCAGTTTCGGTAGCGGGATCGGCTACGAGCAGTACTTC

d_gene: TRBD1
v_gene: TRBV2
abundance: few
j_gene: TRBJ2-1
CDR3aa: CASSLQGNEQFF
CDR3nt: TGTGCCAGCAGTCTACAGGGGAATGAGCAGTTCTTC

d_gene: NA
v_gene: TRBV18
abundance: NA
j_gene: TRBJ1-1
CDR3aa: CASSPPQGFNTEAFF
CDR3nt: TGTGCCAGCTCACCCCCACAGGGATTTAACACTGAAGCTTTCTTT

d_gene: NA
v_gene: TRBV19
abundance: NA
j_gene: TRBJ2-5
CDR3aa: CASSSRTVWETQYF
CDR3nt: TGTGCCAGTAGCTCTCGAACGGTTTGGGAGACCCAGTACTTC

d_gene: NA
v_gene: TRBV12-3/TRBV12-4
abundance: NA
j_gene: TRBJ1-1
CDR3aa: CASSLREGTEAFF
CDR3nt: TGTGCCAGCAGTTTAAGGGAGGGAACTGAAGCTTTCTTT

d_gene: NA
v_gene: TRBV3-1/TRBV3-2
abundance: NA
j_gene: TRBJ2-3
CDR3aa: CASSHTRTDTQYF
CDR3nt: TGTGCCAGCAGCCACACACGCACAGATACGCAGTATTTT

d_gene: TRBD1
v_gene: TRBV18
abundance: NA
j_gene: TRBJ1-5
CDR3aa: CASSPLQGAGQPQHF
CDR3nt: TGTGCCAGCTCACCTCTACAGGGGGCAGGTCAGCCCCAGCATTTT

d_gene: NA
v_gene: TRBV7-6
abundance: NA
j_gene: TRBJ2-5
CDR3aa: CASSLGLQETQYF
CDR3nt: TGTGCCAGCAGCTTAGGACTTCAAGAGACCCAGTACTTC

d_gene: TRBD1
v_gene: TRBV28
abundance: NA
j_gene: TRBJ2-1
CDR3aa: CASSLSHRDRVPDEQFF
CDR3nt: TGTGCCAGCAGTTTATCTCACCGGGACAGGGTGCCGGACGAGCAGTTCTTC

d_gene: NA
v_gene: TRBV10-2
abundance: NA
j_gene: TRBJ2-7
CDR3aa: CASIGGASYEQYF
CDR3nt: TGCGCCAGCATTGGGGGGGCGAGCTACGAGCAGTACTTC

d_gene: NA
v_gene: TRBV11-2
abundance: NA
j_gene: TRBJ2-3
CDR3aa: CASSSAGSDTQYF
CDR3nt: TGTGCCAGCAGCTCAGCGGGTTCAGATACGCAGTATTTT

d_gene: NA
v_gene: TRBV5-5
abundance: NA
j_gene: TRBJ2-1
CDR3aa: CASSLAHIGFYNEQFF
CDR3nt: TGTGCCAGCAGCTTGGCCCATATCGGGTTTTACAATGAGCAGTTCTTC

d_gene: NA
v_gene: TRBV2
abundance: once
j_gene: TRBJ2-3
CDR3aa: CASSEASGTLPRDTQYF
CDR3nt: TGTGCCAGCAGTGAAGCCAGTGGCACCCTGCCTAGAGATACGCAGTATTTT

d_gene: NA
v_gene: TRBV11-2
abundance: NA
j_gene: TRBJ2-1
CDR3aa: CASSTTSSYNEQFF
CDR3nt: TGTGCCAGCAGCACAACTAGCTCCTACAATGAGCAGTTCTTC

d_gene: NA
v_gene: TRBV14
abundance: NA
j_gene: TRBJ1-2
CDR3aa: CASSRQNYGYTF
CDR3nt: TGTGCCAGCAGCCGACAGAACTATGGCTACACCTTC

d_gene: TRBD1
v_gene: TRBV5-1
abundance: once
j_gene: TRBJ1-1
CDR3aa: CASSPSPDRANTEAFF
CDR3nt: TGCGCCAGCAGCCCCTCCCCAGACAGGGCCAACACTGAAGCTTTCTTT

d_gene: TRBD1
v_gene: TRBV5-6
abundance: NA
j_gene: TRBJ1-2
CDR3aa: CASSLGLDRDEVGYTF
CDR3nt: TGTGCCAGCAGCTTGGGACTGGACAGGGATGAAGTTGGCTACACCTTC

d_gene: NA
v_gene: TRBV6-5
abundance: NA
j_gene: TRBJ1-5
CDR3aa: CASRQDGGSNQPQHF
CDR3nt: TGTGCCAGCAGGCAGGACGGAGGTAGCAATCAGCCCCAGCATTTT